The T cell receptor beta chain under discussion was sequenced for a study of T cell responses to AZD1222 COVID-19 vaccine. On this clone: Its specificity is not known.

Study-level findings and limits: Receipt of two AZD1222 doses was followed by a rise in Spike-specific TCR breadth and depth.

Data came from immunoSEQ multiplex PCR; TCRdb stores just in-frame clones and leaves some out. The table records 90,000 to 150,000 clones, around 89% of them present only once. The CDR3 covers 13 residues. Germline lookup yields CDR1 LGHDT and CDR2 YNNKEL (reference sequence). V gave up 2 bases and J gave up 3 bases, with 6 bases separating them. This chain links TRBV3-1 (or the pseudogene TRBV3-2) with TRBJ2-3, with D uncertain. The receptor's source is an adult in good health. The source was peripheral blood, collected on day 0 of AZD1222 vaccination. CDR3 in amino acids: CASSQKGTDTQYF. In DNA form, the CDR3 reads TGTGCCAGCAGCCAAAAAGGAACAGATACGCAGTATTTT.